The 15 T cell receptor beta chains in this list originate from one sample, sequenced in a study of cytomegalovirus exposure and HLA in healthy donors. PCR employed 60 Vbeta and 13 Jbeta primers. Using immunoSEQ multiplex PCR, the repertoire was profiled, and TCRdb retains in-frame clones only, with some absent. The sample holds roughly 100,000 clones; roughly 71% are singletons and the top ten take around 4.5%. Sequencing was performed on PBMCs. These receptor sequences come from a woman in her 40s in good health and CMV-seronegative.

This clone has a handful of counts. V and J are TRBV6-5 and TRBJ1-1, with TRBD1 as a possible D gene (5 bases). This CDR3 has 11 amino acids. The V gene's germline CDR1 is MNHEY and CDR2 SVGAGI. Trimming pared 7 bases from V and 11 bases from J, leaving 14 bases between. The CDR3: CASTQRGIAFF. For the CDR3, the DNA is TGTGCCAGCACCCAAAGGGGTATTGCTTTCTTT.

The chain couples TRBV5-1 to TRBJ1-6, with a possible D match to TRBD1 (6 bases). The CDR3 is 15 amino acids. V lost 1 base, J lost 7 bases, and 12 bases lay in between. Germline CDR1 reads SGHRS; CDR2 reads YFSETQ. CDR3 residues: CASSLTAGENSPLHF. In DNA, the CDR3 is TGCGCCAGCAGCTTGACGGCAGGGGAAAATTCACCCCTCCACTTT.

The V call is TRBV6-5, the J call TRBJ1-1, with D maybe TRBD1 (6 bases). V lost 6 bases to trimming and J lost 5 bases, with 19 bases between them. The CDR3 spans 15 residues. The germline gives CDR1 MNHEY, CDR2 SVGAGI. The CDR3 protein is CASSNPLGAVTEAFF. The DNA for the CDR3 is TGTGCCAGCAGCAACCCTCTGGGGGCGGTGACTGAAGCTTTCTTT.

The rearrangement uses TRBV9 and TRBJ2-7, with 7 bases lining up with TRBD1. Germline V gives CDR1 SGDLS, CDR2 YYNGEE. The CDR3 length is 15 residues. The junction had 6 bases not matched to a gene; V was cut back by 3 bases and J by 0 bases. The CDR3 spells CASSAGDRLSYEQYF. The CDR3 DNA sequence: TGTGCCAGCAGCGCTGGGGACAGACTCTCCTACGAGCAGTACTTC.

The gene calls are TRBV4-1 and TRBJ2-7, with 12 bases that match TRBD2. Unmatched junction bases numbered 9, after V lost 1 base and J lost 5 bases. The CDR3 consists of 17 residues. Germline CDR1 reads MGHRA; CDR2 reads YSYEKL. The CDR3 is CASSQAPRTSGANEQYF. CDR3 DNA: TGCGCCAGCAGCCAAGCCCCGAGGACTAGCGGGGCAAACGAGCAGTACTTC.

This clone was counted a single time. CDR3 amino acids: CASSWTSGQVETQYF. For the CDR3, the DNA is TGTGCCAGCAGTTGGACTAGCGGGCAAGTGGAGACCCAGTACTTC. The gene calls are TRBV6-5 and TRBJ2-5; 11 nucleotides line up with TRBD2. In germline, CDR1 is MNHEY, CDR2 SVGAGI. Losses at the gene ends were 4 bases for V and 5 bases for J; bases not matched to a gene: 6. The length of the CDR3 is 15 residues.

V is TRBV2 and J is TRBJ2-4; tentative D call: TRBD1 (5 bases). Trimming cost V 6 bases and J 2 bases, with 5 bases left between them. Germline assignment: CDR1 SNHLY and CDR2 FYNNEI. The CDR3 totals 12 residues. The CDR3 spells CASRGPKNIQYF. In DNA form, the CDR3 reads TGTGCCAGCAGGGGGCCCAAAAACATTCAGTACTTC.

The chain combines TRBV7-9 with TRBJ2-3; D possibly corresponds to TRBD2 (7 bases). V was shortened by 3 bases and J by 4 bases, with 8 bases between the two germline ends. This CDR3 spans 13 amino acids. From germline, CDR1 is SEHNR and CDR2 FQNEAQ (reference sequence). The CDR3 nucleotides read TGTGCCAGCAGCTTCGGGGGGCCAGATACGCAGTATTTT. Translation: CASSFGGPDTQYF.

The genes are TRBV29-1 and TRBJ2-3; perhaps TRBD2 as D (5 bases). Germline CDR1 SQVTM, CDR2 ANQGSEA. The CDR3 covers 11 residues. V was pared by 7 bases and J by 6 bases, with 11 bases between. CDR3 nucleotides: TGCAGCGCACGCGGGTGGGATACGCAGTATTTT. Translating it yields CSARGWDTQYF.

The CDR3: CASSYSAGNNQPQHF. CDR3 sequence (DNA): TGTGCCAGCAGTTACTCGGCAGGGAATAATCAGCCCCAGCATTTT. The chain links TRBV6-5 to TRBJ1-5, with D perhaps matching TRBD1 (5 bases). V lost 0 bases and J 4 bases, leaving 10 bases between the germline ends. The length of the CDR3 is 15 residues. Per germline, CDR1 MNHEY and CDR2 SVGAGI.

The CDR3 loop is CASSSNIQGAGNTIYF. For the CDR3, the DNA is TGTGCCAGCAGCTCAAATATTCAGGGGGCTGGAAACACCATATATTTT. The gene calls are TRBV7-8 and TRBJ1-3; 7 bases are a match to TRBD1. Germline V gene data show CDR1 as SGHVS and CDR2 as FQNEAQ. Germline trimming cut 4 bases from V and 2 bases from J; bases unmatched to any gene: 8. The CDR3 runs 16 residues.

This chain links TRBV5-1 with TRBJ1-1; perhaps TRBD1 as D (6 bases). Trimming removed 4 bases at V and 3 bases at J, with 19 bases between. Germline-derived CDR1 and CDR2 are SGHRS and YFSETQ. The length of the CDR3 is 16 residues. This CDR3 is CASSLLGQRGDTEAFF. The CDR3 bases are TGCGCCAGCAGCCTCCTTGGACAGAGGGGAGACACTGAAGCTTTCTTT. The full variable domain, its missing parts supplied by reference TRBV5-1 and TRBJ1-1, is KAGVTQTPRYLIKTRGQQVTLSCSPISGHRSVSWYQQTPGQGLQFLFEYFSETQRNKGNFPGRFSGRQFSNSRSEMNVSTLELGDSALYLCASSLLGQRGDTEAFFGQGTRLTVV.

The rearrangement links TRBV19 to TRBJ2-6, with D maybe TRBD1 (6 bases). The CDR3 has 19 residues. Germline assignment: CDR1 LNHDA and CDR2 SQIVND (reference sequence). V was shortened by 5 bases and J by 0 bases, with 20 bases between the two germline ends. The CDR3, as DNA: TGTGCCAGTAGTGACGGGAACAGGGCCCCCTACTCTGGGGCCAACGTCCTGACTTTC. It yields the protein CASSDGNRAPYSGANVLTF.

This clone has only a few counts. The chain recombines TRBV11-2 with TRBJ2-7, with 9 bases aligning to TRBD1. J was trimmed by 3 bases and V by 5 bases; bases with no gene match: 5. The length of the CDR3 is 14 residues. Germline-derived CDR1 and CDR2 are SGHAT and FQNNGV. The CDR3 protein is CASSPSTGGYEQYF. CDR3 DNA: TGTGCCAGCAGCCCCTCGACAGGGGGCTACGAGCAGTACTTC. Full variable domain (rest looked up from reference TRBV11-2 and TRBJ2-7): EAGVAQSPRYKIIEKRQSVAFWCNPISGHATLYWYQQILGQGPKLLIQFQNNGVVDDSQLPKDRFSAERLKGVDSTLKIQPAKLEDSAVYLCASSPSTGGYEQYFGPGTRLTVT.

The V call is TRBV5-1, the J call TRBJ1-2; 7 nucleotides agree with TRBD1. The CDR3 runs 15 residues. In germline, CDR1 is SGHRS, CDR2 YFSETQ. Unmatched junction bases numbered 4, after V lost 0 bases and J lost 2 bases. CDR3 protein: CASSLAAGGNYGYTF. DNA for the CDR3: TGCGCCAGCAGCTTGGCCGCAGGGGGAAACTATGGCTACACCTTC.